The rows below give T cell receptor beta chains drawn from one sample of a study of CD8 T cells in ankylosing spondylitis. A single record per CDR3 protein comes from TCRdb applying MiXCR to the 5' RACE reads. The sample gives fewer than 400,000 distinct CDR3 sequences, roughly 14% of which show up once; about 1% is in the top ten. Sequenced sample: blood, either unsorted or a sorted T cell fraction (not recorded which). These receptors all come from a male donor with ankylosing spondylitis or in good health (not recorded which). CDR3s leave out the opening cysteine and the closing phenylalanine or tryptophan. A D gene is named only where the DNA matches it firmly. Clone size appears in some rows only: once, few, many, or a class for an expanded clone.

V | D | size | CDR3
TRBV12-3/TRBV12-4 | NA | many | ASGGDQPQH
TRBV3-1 | NA | NA | ASSQGDRDIGEQY
TRBV5-1 | NA | NA | ASSSAGGPDTQY
TRBV12-3/TRBV12-4 | TRBD1 | few | ASSYTGGGYGYT
TRBV6-1 | TRBD2 | once | ASSANSGGLGTGELF
TRBV7-9 | TRBD1 | few | ASSQPGQGARSYEQY
TRBV12-3/TRBV12-4 | NA | few | ASSYRIGQPQH
TRBV6-5 | NA | few | ASSQNKEQF
TRBV25-1 | NA | many | ASSEYQGGYTEAF
TRBV5-1 | TRBD1 | NA | ASQGQPATNEKLF
TRBV29-1 | NA | NA | SVGDQALSSYEQY
TRBV20-1 | NA | NA | SAGTVPFYEQY
TRBV5-1 | NA | NA | ASSLGGPPYEQY
TRBV6-1 | TRBD2 | few | ASSLSILAAASTDTQY
TRBV5-1 | TRBD1 | NA | ASTPGGPAEAF
TRBV12-3/TRBV12-4 | NA | NA | ASSPPRGAGETQY
TRBV29-1 | TRBD1 | few | SVGQGAGETQY
TRBV3-1 | TRBD2 | NA | ASSQDLLAGKNEQF
TRBV5-1 | TRBD2 | NA | ASSPLRGSIETQY
TRBV6-1 | TRBD1 | few | ASSPLGTGSAKNIQY
TRBV20-1 | NA | many | SASGQNTGELF
TRBV2 | NA | NA | ASTGNGEKLF
TRBV29-1 | NA | NA | SVDTGYT
TRBV29-1 | NA | few | SVENVGEQY
TRBV10-3 | TRBD1 | few | ATRQGLNTEAF
TRBV4-2 | NA | few | ASSQDPRGTYNEQF
TRBV29-1 | NA | NA | SVAVGREDEQY
TRBV10-3 | NA | few | AISGQAADTQY
TRBV20-1 | TRBD2 | once | SARLAGAQETQY
TRBV3-1 | TRBD2 | NA | ASSQAAGVPNEQF
TRBV4-1 | NA | NA | ASRSLYNEQF
TRBV29-1 | NA | few | SVVRDTEAF
TRBV27 | TRBD1 | few | ASSLAHRPQGAGGYT
TRBV4-2 | NA | NA | ASSQVFGGGTSTDTQY
TRBV5-5 | NA | few | ASRQGASLNTEAF
TRBV24-1 | NA | NA | ATSDTRDGEETQY
TRBV4-1 | TRBD2 | many | ASSQVGRLAGISTDTQY
TRBV5-1 | NA | few | ASSYEEGSPLH
TRBV6-1 | TRBD1 | many | ASRIGDRGGSPLH
TRBV12-5 | NA | few | ASGPSGLTRNIQY
TRBV10-3 | NA | NA | AIRQVGFTDTQY
TRBV5-1 | NA | many | ASSLGQTYGYT
TRBV20-1 | NA | NA | SAPGGLRTDTQY
TRBV12-3/TRBV12-4 | TRBD1 | NA | ASGAGTGGAGELF